A single sample gave rise to the 28 T cell receptor beta chains below, sequenced in a study of blood T cell repertoires in COVID-19. Only in-frame clones appear in the TCRdb table, and some are missing; sequencing was by immunoSEQ multiplex PCR. The sample shows some 160,000 clones, around 80% of them seen only once. Sequences were obtained from peripheral blood. These receptors were collected from a man aged 60 to 69 with acute or convalescent COVID-19.

The V and J genes are TRBV10-1 and TRBJ2-2, with a possible D match to TRBD2 (6 bases). The V gene's germline CDR1 is WNHNN and CDR2 SYGVQD (reference sequence). The V and J ends lost 3 bases and 1 base respectively, with 9 bases between them. This CDR3 spans 15 amino acids. CDR3 coding DNA: TGCGCCAGCAGTGATTCGGGAGAGAACACCGGGGAGCTGTTTTTT. It is translated as CASSDSGENTGELFF.

The chain has TRBV6-6 and TRBJ2-3; possibly TRBD2 for D (6 bases). Germline loops: CDR1 MNHNY, CDR2 SVGAGI (reference sequence). The CDR3 consists of 14 residues. V dropped 6 bases and J dropped 0 bases, with 10 bases sitting between them. CDR3 amino acids: CASSPGTSTDTQYF. CDR3 bases: TGTGCCAGCAGCCCCGGGACTAGCACAGATACGCAGTATTTT.

The chain recombines TRBV19 with TRBJ1-5, with D unclear. This CDR3 region has 13 residues. The germline gives CDR1 LNHDA, CDR2 SQIVND (reference sequence). Deletions cut 8 bases from V and 3 bases from J, with 11 bases between. CDR3 sequence (DNA): TGTGCCAGTCGTCCCGGGGTCAATCAGCCCCAGCATTTT. Protein sequence: CASRPGVNQPQHF.

In this sample, this clone turned up once. The V call is TRBV5-8, the J call TRBJ2-2; D gene unclear. This CDR3 contains 14 residues. Trimming took 2 bases from V and 4 from J, leaving 9 bases between them. Germline V gene data show CDR1 as SGHTS and CDR2 as YDEGEE. The CDR3 is CASSFRLATGELFF. CDR3 DNA sequence: TGTGCCAGCAGCTTCCGCTTAGCCACCGGGGAGCTGTTTTTT. The full variable domain, rest sourced from reference TRBV5-8 and TRBJ2-2, is EAGVTQSPTHLIKTRGQQATLRCSPISGHTSVYWYQQALGLGLQFLLWYDEGEERNRGNFPPRFSGRQFPNYSSELNVNALELEDSALYLCASSFRLATGELFFGEGSRLTVL.

The J gene is TRBJ2-3, the V gene TRBV6-5; 7 bases line up with TRBD2. The V segment lost 1 base and the J segment 5 bases; nucleotides outside the gene matches: 0. The CDR3 totals 13 residues. Germline values: CDR1 MNHEY, CDR2 SVGAGI. The CDR3 coding sequence is TGTGCCAGCAGTTACTGGGGGGGAGATACGCAGTATTTT. It specifies CASSYWGGDTQYF.

This sequence joins TRBV14 and TRBJ1-2; D is ambiguous. The CDR3 totals 16 residues. CDR1 and CDR2 (germline): SGHDN, FVKESK. Trimming shortened V by 4 bases and J by 0 bases, and 15 bases separated the two germline ends. CDR3 region: CASSLLGRRANYGYTF. The CDR3 bases are TGTGCCAGCAGCCTCCTAGGAAGACGCGCTAACTATGGCTACACCTTC.

V gene TRBV29-1 combines with J gene TRBJ2-1, with TRBD2 matching over 7 bases. V trimming: 1 base; J trimming: 1 base; junction bases outside the gene matches: 4. In germline, CDR1 is SQVTM, CDR2 ANQGSEA. This CDR3 contains 15 residues. The CDR3 protein is CSVEGGGRSYNEQFF. In nucleotides, the CDR3 is TGCAGCGTTGAAGGGGGGGGAAGGTCCTACAATGAGCAGTTCTTC.

There are a few counts of this clone. The chain carries TRBV5-1 and TRBJ2-3; D might be TRBD1 (5 bases). The CDR3 covers 13 residues. Trimming took off 2 bases at V and 2 bases at J, with 6 bases between the two ends. Germline loops: CDR1 SGHRS, CDR2 YFSETQ. CDR3 sequence reads: CASSFGATDTQYF. The CDR3 coding sequence is TGCGCCAGCAGCTTTGGGGCCACAGATACGCAGTATTTT.

The chain carries TRBV29-1 and TRBJ2-3; 7 positions agree with TRBD1. The germline CDR1 and CDR2 sequences are SQVTM and ANQGSEA. This CDR3 is built from 14 residues. J was trimmed by 0 bases and V by 8 bases; bases with no gene match: 8. Written as DNA, the CDR3 is TGCAGCTCAAACAGGGGCTCCAGCACAGATACGCAGTATTTT. Protein: CSSNRGSSTDTQYF.

V and J are TRBV7-2 and TRBJ2-1, with 9 bases identical to TRBD2. Per the germline V gene, CDR1 is SGHTA and CDR2 is FQGNSA. V lost 2 bases and J lost 8; bases outside the gene matches: 10. This CDR3 is 16 amino acids long. CDR3 nucleotide sequence: TGTGCCAGCAGCTTATCCGCGGGAGGGCTAGGGGATGAGCAGTTCTTC. This codes for CASSLSAGGLGDEQFF.

This clone was counted a few times. The V and J genes are TRBV5-8 and TRBJ2-7; 9 bases match TRBD1. Germline CDR1 reads SGHTS; CDR2 reads YDEGEE. V lost 2 bases and J lost 3; bases outside the gene matches: 3. The CDR3 spans 14 residues. The CDR3 loop reads CASSFDRGSYEQYF. The CDR3 bases are TGTGCCAGCAGCTTTGACAGGGGGAGCTACGAGCAGTACTTC.

The CDR3 region is CASSRGQGTAQYF. In DNA, the CDR3 is TGCGCCAGCAGCAGGGGACAGGGGACAGCGCAGTATTTT. The rearrangement links TRBV10-1 to TRBJ2-3, with 10 nucleotides matching TRBD1. CDR1 and CDR2 (germline): WNHNN, SYGVQD (reference sequence). This CDR3 is 13 amino acids long. J gave up 10 bases and V 6 bases, and 7 bases lay outside the gene matches.

Note on this clone: Other DNA sequences in this specimen translate into the identical CDR3. J is TRBJ2-7 and V is TRBV6-5; D uncertain. Germline V gene lookup returns CDR1 MNHEY and CDR2 SVGAGI. Trimming stripped 0 bases from V and 2 bases from J, with 8 bases between. The CDR3 is made up of 14 amino acids. The CDR3: CASSYSTGTYEQYF. CDR3 DNA: TGTGCCAGCAGTTACTCGACTGGTACCTACGAGCAGTACTTC.

The chain links TRBV5-1 to TRBJ2-7, with TRBD2 identical over 7 bases. Losses at the gene ends were 4 bases for V and 1 base for J; bases not matched to a gene: 11. This CDR3 comprises 16 residues. Germline CDR1 and CDR2: SGHRS and YFSETQ. The CDR3 DNA reads as TGCGCCAGCAGCCCGTACTCCGGACTAGTGTCCTACGAGCAGTACTTC. It encodes CASSPYSGLVSYEQYF.

The genes are TRBV7-3 and TRBJ2-6; D is perhaps TRBD2 (5 bases). The CDR3 contains 18 residues. Germline assignment: CDR1 SGHTA and CDR2 FQGTGA. Trimming stripped 5 bases from V and 0 bases from J, with 17 bases between. The CDR3 region is CASSPRGPGSSGANVLTF. CDR3 in DNA: TGTGCCAGCAGCCCCCGAGGGCCCGGCTCCTCTGGGGCCAACGTCCTGACTTTC.

This rearrangement joins TRBV7-9 to TRBJ2-1, with 9 bases fitting TRBD2. There are 13 residues in the CDR3. With V trimmed by 11 bases and J by 7 bases, 9 bases remained unmatched. Germline V CDR1 and CDR2: SEHNR, FQNEAQ (reference sequence). The CDR3 DNA follows: TGTGCCGCCGGGGTAGCGGGAGTGAATGAGCAGTTCTTC. This codes for CAAGVAGVNEQFF.

This clone was recorded only once. The J gene is TRBJ2-1, the V gene TRBV19; TRBD2 aligns across 7 bases. Germline V gene lookup returns CDR1 LNHDA and CDR2 SQIVND (reference sequence). There are 12 residues in the CDR3. The junction had 6 bases not matched to a gene; V was cut back by 7 bases and J by 9 bases. CDR3 protein: CASTVSGTEQFF. The CDR3 nucleotides are TGTGCCAGTACCGTAAGCGGGACTGAGCAGTTCTTC.

This clone was recorded once. V and J are TRBV10-3 and TRBJ1-1; 8 bases match TRBD1. Per germline, CDR1 ENHRY and CDR2 SYGVKD. This CDR3 is 13 amino acids long. Trimming took 6 bases from V and 3 from J; bases not matched to a gene: 3. CDR3 sequence (DNA): TGTGCCATCAGCGGACAGGGATACACTGAAGCTTTCTTT. It translates to CAISGQGYTEAFF.

The chain uses TRBV28 and TRBJ2-1; D is unresolved. Germline lookup yields CDR1 MDHEN and CDR2 SYDVKM. Trimming left V 4 bases short and J 7 bases short, with 8 bases between. The CDR3 has 12 residues. The CDR3 protein is CASSYKRNEQFF. In nucleotides, the CDR3 is TGTGCCAGCAGTTACAAGAGGAATGAGCAGTTCTTC.

This chain links TRBV10-3 with TRBJ2-1, with 11 bases fitting TRBD1. V gave up 4 bases and J gave up 9 bases; unmatched junction bases: 8. Germline values: CDR1 ENHRY, CDR2 SYGVKD. The CDR3 runs 15 residues. CDR3 amino acids: CAISGRDRGTGEQFF. The CDR3 bases are TGTGCCATCAGTGGCCGGGACAGGGGGACCGGTGAGCAGTTCTTC.

The chain is built from TRBV30 and TRBJ1-1, with 7 bases fitting TRBD1. V shed 0 bases and J 10 bases; nucleotides not matched to a gene: 5. The CDR3 sequence is 12 residues long. Germline CDR1 and CDR2: GTSNPN and SVGIG (reference sequence). The CDR3 sequence is CAWSVLQGGAFF. The CDR3 coding sequence is TGTGCCTGGAGTGTACTCCAGGGGGGAGCTTTCTTT.

V is TRBV11-2 and J is TRBJ1-2, with D hard to call. The CDR3 has 15 residues. The V gene lost 0 bases and the J gene lost 4 bases, with 12 bases spanning the gap. CDR1 and CDR2 from the germline V gene are SGHAT and FQNNGV. The CDR3 spells CASSLDINILYGYTF. CDR3 bases: TGTGCCAGCAGCTTAGATATAAACATCCTCTATGGCTACACCTTC.

This chain connects TRBV27 to TRBJ2-7; D might be TRBD2 (6 bases). Germline V gives CDR1 MNHEY, CDR2 SMNVEV (reference sequence). This CDR3 has 15 amino acids. Trimming took 6 bases from V and 4 from J, leaving 19 bases between them. This chain's CDR3 is CASSPQTPGLYEQYF. DNA of the CDR3: TGTGCCAGCAGCCCACAGACCCCGGGACTTTACGAGCAGTACTTC.

The chain employs TRBV5-1 and TRBJ1-2; 7 bases agree with TRBD1. V lost 2 bases and J lost 8; bases outside the gene matches: 6. This CDR3 spans 13 amino acids. Germline CDR1 and CDR2: SGHRS and YFSETQ. For the CDR3, the DNA is TGCGCCAGCAGCTTTCTCGACAGGGACGGCTACACCTTC. Encoded protein: CASSFLDRDGYTF.

This chain connects TRBV5-1 to TRBJ1-1; 9 positions match TRBD1. The germline V gene has CDR1 SGHRS and CDR2 YFSETQ. The CDR3 contains 15 residues. V shed 3 bases, J shed 2 bases, and the junction held 5 bases outside the gene matches. In nucleotides, the CDR3 is TGCGCCAGCAGCTCGTCGGGACAGGGTAACACTGAAGCTTTCTTT. It encodes CASSSSGQGNTEAFF.

This clone showed up just a few times. The chain carries TRBV5-6 and TRBJ2-2; 7 bases align to TRBD2. Germline CDR1 and CDR2: SGHDT and YYEEEE. The CDR3 is 15 residues long. The junction had 8 bases not matched to a gene; V was cut back by 3 bases and J by 6 bases. CDR3 bases: TGTGCCAGCAGCTCCACGGGGGGTTATTCCGGGGAGCTGTTTTTT. Translated, it gives CASSSTGGYSGELFF.

The V gene is TRBV3-1 (or the pseudogene TRBV3-2), the J gene TRBJ2-7; weak D call: TRBD2 (6 bases). This CDR3 is 13 amino acids long. Germline V lookup: CDR1 LGHDT, CDR2 YNNKEL (reference sequence). Trimming took off 1 base at V and 6 bases at J, with 10 bases between the two ends. CDR3 amino acids: CASSQGASAEQYF. CDR3 sequence (DNA): TGTGCCAGCAGCCAAGGTGCTAGCGCCGAGCAGTACTTC.

J is TRBJ2-2 and V is TRBV11-2, with no clear D. Trimming cost V 3 bases and J 5 bases, with 10 bases left between them. The germline CDR1 and CDR2 sequences are SGHAT and FQNNGV. CDR3 length: 14 amino acids. The CDR3 sequence: CASSLALQTGELFF. The DNA of the CDR3 is TGTGCCAGCAGCTTGGCCCTTCAAACCGGGGAGCTGTTTTTT. Combining the CDR3 with reference TRBV11-2 and TRBJ2-2 gives the whole variable domain EAGVAQSPRYKIIEKRQSVAFWCNPISGHATLYWYQQILGQGPKLLIQFQNNGVVDDSQLPKDRFSAERLKGVDSTLKIQPAKLEDSAVYLCASSLALQTGELFFGEGSRLTVL.